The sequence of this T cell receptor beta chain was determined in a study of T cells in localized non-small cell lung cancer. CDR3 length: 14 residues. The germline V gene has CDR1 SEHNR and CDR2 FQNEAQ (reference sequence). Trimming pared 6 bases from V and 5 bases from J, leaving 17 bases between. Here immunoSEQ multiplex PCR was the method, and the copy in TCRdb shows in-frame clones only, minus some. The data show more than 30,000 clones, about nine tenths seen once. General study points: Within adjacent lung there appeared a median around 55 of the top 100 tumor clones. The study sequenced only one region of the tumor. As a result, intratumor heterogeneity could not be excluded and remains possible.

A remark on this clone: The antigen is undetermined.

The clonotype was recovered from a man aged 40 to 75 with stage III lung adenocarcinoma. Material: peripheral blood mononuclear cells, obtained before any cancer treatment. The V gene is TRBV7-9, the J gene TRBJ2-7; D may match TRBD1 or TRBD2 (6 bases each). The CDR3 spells CASRSTGGPNEQYF. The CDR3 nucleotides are TGTGCCAGCAGGTCGACTGGGGGGCCGAACGAGCAGTACTTC.